Below, 3 T cell receptor beta chains from the same sample are listed, as sequenced in a study of blood T cells in healthy people across ages. It was with a sample-barcoded 5' primer and a J-beta primer mix that a second PCR of about 6 to 12 cycles was run. Using its own MiXCR run on the 5' RACE reads, TCRdb lists one record per CDR3 protein. The sample yields 650,000 to 1,000,000 distinct CDR3 sequences, 36% seen once. Sequenced material: blood. Source of these receptors: a man aged 18 to 35 in good health.

As for this clonotype: This sequence may be a read error, since a much larger clone differs from it by one base. The chain is built from TRBV12-3 or TRBV12-4 and TRBJ2-1; D may match TRBD1 or TRBD2 (5 bases each). The germline V and J ends were trimmed by 5 bases and 10 bases, with 24 bases remaining between them. The CDR3 is 16 amino acids. CDR3 loop: CASSPLSGARVYEQFF. CDR3 sequence (DNA): TGTGCCAGCAGTCCCCTCTCCGGGGCCCGCGTCTACGAGCAGTTCTTC.

This clonotype has just a few counts. The chain has TRBV2 and TRBJ2-4, with no clear D. The assigned J gene may be wrong: the sequence end matches TRBJ2-7 better. Looked up from germline, CDR1 is SNHLY and CDR2 is FYNNEI. The CDR3 runs 13 residues. CDR3 protein: CASSDPPAYEQYF. The CDR3 DNA is TGTGCCAGCAGTGACCCTCCCGCCTACGAGCAGTACTTC.

The rearrangement links TRBV20-1 to TRBJ2-5; D is unclear. The CDR3 covers 16 residues. Germline loops: CDR1 DFQATT, CDR2 SNEGSKA (reference sequence). V lost 7 bases and J 11 bases, leaving 32 bases between the germline ends. The CDR3 spells CSVHRSTHSPYNEQYF. CDR3 in DNA: TGCAGTGTCCATCGTTCTACCCATAGTCCCTACAATGAGCAGTACTTC.